This TCR beta chain was sequenced in a study of PD-L1 blockade in urothelial cancer. Study as a whole: About 85% of the 29 patients were men whose urothelial cancer was bladder-origin.

Time point given: pretreatment peripheral blood. Repertoires were generated with immunoSEQ multiplex PCR, while TCRdb's copy carries only in-frame clones and drops some. The table has about 63,000 clones, more than 80% seen once; the top ten hold 5.7%. Trimming left V 6 bases short and J 0 bases short, with 13 bases between. The germline CDR1 and CDR2 sequences are MNHEY and SVGAGI. This CDR3 region has 15 residues. The sample was PBMCs, taken around atezolizumab (anti-PD-L1) treatment. The chain combines TRBV6-5 with TRBJ2-3; D may be TRBD1 (5 bases). The clonotype comes from a man in his 70s with urothelial cancer. The CDR3 DNA reads TGTGCCAGCAGGCGACAGCCCGCTAGCACAGATACGCAGTATTTT. Translation gives CASRRQPASTDTQYF.